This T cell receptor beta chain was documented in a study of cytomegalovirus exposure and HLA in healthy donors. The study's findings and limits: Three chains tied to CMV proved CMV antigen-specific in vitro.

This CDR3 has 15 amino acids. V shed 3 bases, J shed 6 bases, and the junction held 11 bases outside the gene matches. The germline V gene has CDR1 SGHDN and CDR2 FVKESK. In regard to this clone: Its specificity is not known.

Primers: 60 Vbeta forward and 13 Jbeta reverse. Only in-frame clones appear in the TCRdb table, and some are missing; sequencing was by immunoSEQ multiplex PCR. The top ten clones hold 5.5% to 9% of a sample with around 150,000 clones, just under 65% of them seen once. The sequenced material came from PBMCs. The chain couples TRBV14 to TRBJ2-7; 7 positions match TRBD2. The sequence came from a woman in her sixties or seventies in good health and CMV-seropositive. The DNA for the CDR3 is TGTGCCAGCAGCCAGAGGGGCGGGAGAAGTGGCGAGCAGTACTTC. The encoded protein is CASSQRGGRSGEQYF.